This paragraph reports one T cell receptor beta chain. What it binds is unknown. The CDR3 loop spans 14 amino acids. The V gene's germline CDR1 is SGHRS and CDR2 YFSETQ. Trimming removed 3 bases from V and 2 bases from J, with 10 bases in between. The table came from immunoSEQ multiplex PCR; TCRdb's copy has only in-frame clones and leaves some out. Of roughly 180,000 clones in the sample, roughly 89% are singletons; the top ten hold 5.9%. The sample is drawn from a study of Ad26.COV2.S vaccination and SARS-CoV-2 variants. Study-wide results and limits: Breadth measured for non-spike TCRs was similar across vaccine and placebo recipients. Possibly, TCR breadth and depth analyses underestimated total T cell responses.

This specimen was peripheral blood, taken after recovery from COVID-19. The chain employs TRBV5-1 and TRBJ2-3, with no clear D. This TCR came from a human donor who had recovered from COVID-19. As DNA, the CDR3 is TGCGCCAGCAGCTCGGCCTGGGACACAGATACGCAGTATTTT. Its protein is CASSSAWDTDTQYF.